A single sample is the source of the 30 T cell receptor beta chains below, sequenced in a study of cytomegalovirus exposure and HLA in healthy donors (dated by TCRdb to 2016 to 2017). The library was made by the immunoSEQ multiplex PCR assay. For the multiplex PCR, a mixture combining 60 forward primers for TCR Vbeta segments and 13 reverse primers for TCR Jbeta segments was used. TCRdb obtained this table from immuneACCESS and retained in-frame rearrangements with V and J assigned. These tables miss some clones; where compared with another copy, unresolved V genes account for less than half of the shortfall, and the remainder is unexplained. The sample table shows over 100,000 clones, and 81% are seen once. The top ten hold roughly 2% of the sample. Sequencing input: PBMCs. These TCRs come from a woman in her thirties in good health and CMV-seronegative.

About this clone: The germline gene is not matched at one end of the junction; a read error may be the cause. The rearrangement links TRBV30 to TRBJ1-2; D is undetermined. This CDR3 comprises 11 residues. Germline CDR1 reads GTSNPN; CDR2 reads SVGIG (reference sequence). Written as DNA, the CDR3 is TGTGCCTGGCCCGCAGAGACTCAAACACCTTTC. Translation gives CAWPAETQTPF.

The J gene is TRBJ2-2, the V gene TRBV18; 12 bases are a match to TRBD1. CDR3 length: 17 amino acids. Germline-derived CDR1 and CDR2 are KGHSH and LQKENI. J gave up 5 bases and V 6 bases, and 10 bases lay outside the gene matches. The CDR3 loop reads CASSPMGQGAVTGELFF. DNA for the CDR3: TGTGCCAGCTCGCCAATGGGACAGGGGGCAGTTACCGGGGAGCTGTTTTTT.

The chain is built from TRBV30 and TRBJ1-2; the match to TRBD1 covers 7 bases. The germline V gene has CDR1 GTSNPN and CDR2 SVGIG (reference sequence). The CDR3 spans 13 residues. V lost 3 bases to trimming and J lost 8 bases; unmatched junction nucleotides: 9. This CDR3 reads CAWRPRTGVGYTF. The CDR3 DNA is TGTGCCTGGAGACCAAGGACAGGTGTCGGCTACACCTTC.

The chain recombines TRBV6-4 with TRBJ1-1; D not resolved. Trimming removed 5 bases at V and 6 bases at J, with 13 bases between. Per the germline V gene, CDR1 is MRHNA and CDR2 is SNTAGT. The CDR3 is made up of 13 amino acids. The CDR3: CASSPQNNAEAFF. The CDR3 DNA is TGTGCCAGCAGTCCACAAAATAACGCTGAAGCTTTCTTT.

This chain connects TRBV29-1 to TRBJ2-3; no definite D call. Germline CDR1 and CDR2: SQVTM and ANQGSEA. The CDR3 has 11 amino acids. CDR3 loop: CRASSTDTQYF. The CDR3 DNA reads TGCCGAGCATCTAGCACAGATACGCAGTATTTT.

This clone has just a few counts. The rearrangement links TRBV7-8 to TRBJ2-3; the D gene is possibly TRBD2 (5 bases). V lost 3 bases, J lost 1 base, and 14 bases lay in between. This CDR3 is 16 amino acids long. Germline values: CDR1 SGHVS, CDR2 FQNEAQ. The CDR3 coding sequence is TGTGCCAGCAGCTTGGTGAGGGCGGTGGGCACAGATACGCAGTATTTT. It specifies CASSLVRAVGTDTQYF.

This clone appeared once. This sequence joins TRBV5-1 and TRBJ1-2, with D tentatively TRBD1 (5 bases). Germline V CDR1 and CDR2: SGHRS, YFSETQ. The V end lost 1 base, the J end lost 2 bases, and 27 bases lay between the germline ends. The CDR3 runs 20 residues. CDR3 amino acids: CASSLWSRARAISKNYGYTF. CDR3 coding DNA: TGCGCCAGCAGCTTGTGGTCCAGGGCCAGGGCGATATCAAAGAACTATGGCTACACCTTC.

The V and J genes are TRBV19 and TRBJ2-7; 11 positions agree with TRBD2. The CDR3 consists of 14 residues. Germline CDR1 LNHDA, CDR2 SQIVND (reference sequence). Trimming cost V 5 bases and J 6 bases; bases outside gene matches: 6. This CDR3 is CASSDSGRAVEQYF. CDR3 bases: TGTGCCAGTAGTGATAGCGGGAGGGCGGTCGAGCAGTACTTC.

This chain connects TRBV6-1 to TRBJ2-7; 9 bases are a match to TRBD1. After removal of 5 bases from V and 1 base from J, the junction contained 3 bases not matched to a gene. CDR3 size: 14 residues. CDR1 is MNHNS, CDR2 SASEGT, per germline. The CDR3 sequence is CASSTGGFSYEQYF. As DNA, the CDR3 is TGTGCCAGCAGTACAGGGGGCTTTTCCTACGAGCAGTACTTC.

The chain links TRBV6-1 to TRBJ2-1; TRBD2 agrees at 12 bases. This CDR3 is 14 amino acids long. Germline CDR1 reads MNHNS; CDR2 reads SASEGT. V trimming: 6 bases; J trimming: 6 bases; junction bases outside the gene matches: 3. The CDR3 sequence is CASRTSGSSNEQFF. CDR3 coding DNA: TGTGCCAGCAGGACTAGCGGGAGTAGCAATGAGCAGTTCTTC.

This clone has just a few counts. This sequence joins TRBV6-1 and TRBJ2-1; D might be TRBD1 (7 bases). Germline V gene lookup returns CDR1 MNHNS and CDR2 SASEGT. The CDR3 spans 16 residues. Trimming left V 2 bases short and J 6 bases short, with 17 bases between. The CDR3 region is CASSERGQGVRNEQFF. Written as DNA, the CDR3 is TGTGCCAGCAGTGAACGGGGGCAGGGGGTTCGCAATGAGCAGTTCTTC.

The chain uses TRBV11-2 and TRBJ1-1; 9 bases map to TRBD1. V lost 3 bases to trimming and J lost 5 bases; unmatched junction nucleotides: 1. The CDR3 runs 13 residues. Germline V gene lookup returns CDR1 SGHAT and CDR2 FQNNGV. The CDR3 sequence: CASSLGQGTEAFF. Here the CDR3 DNA reads TGTGCCAGCAGCTTGGGACAGGGAACTGAAGCTTTCTTT.

The chain recombines TRBV5-4 with TRBJ2-1, with 14 bases aligning to TRBD2. This CDR3 contains 16 residues. CDR1 is SGHNT, CDR2 YYREEE, per germline (reference sequence). Trimming removed 4 bases from V and 10 bases from J; junction bases left unmatched: 10. The CDR3 bases are TGTGCCAGCAGCATAACCGGGACTAGCGGGAGACAAGAGCAGTTCTTC. It specifies CASSITGTSGRQEQFF.

V usage is TRBV6-6 and J usage is TRBJ1-5; the D gene is possibly TRBD1 (6 bases). This CDR3 contains 15 residues. Germline V lookup: CDR1 MNHNY, CDR2 SVGAGI (reference sequence). The V gene lost 2 bases and the J gene lost 2 bases, with 10 bases spanning the gap. CDR3 region: CASSYLGGRNQPQHF. The CDR3 region has the DNA TGTGCCAGCAGTTACCTAGGGGGTCGCAATCAGCCCCAGCATTTT.

A few counts support this clone. The chain uses TRBV4-1 and TRBJ2-1; TRBD2 aligns across 11 bases. V trimming: 3 bases; J trimming: 7 bases; junction bases outside the gene matches: 11. This CDR3 has 17 residues. Germline V gene data show CDR1 as MGHRA and CDR2 as YSYEKL. The CDR3 nucleotides read TGCGCCAGCAGCCATTCCGACGGCGCTAGCGGGAGGAATGAGCAGTTCTTC. Amino acid sequence: CASSHSDGASGRNEQFF.

V usage is TRBV2 and J usage is TRBJ2-1; 8 bases are shared with TRBD1. CDR1 is SNHLY and CDR2 is FYNNEI in the germline V gene. Germline trimming cut 3 bases from V and 2 bases from J; bases unmatched to any gene: 3. The CDR3 loop spans 15 amino acids. The CDR3 nucleotides are TGTGCCAGCAGTGAGGACAGGGCGACCTACAATGAGCAGTTCTTC. Protein: CASSEDRATYNEQFF.

The gene calls are TRBV7-2 and TRBJ2-5, with 10 bases that match TRBD2. Trimming took 6 bases from V and 4 from J; bases not matched to a gene: 17. Germline-derived CDR1 and CDR2 are SGHTA and FQGNSA. The CDR3 covers 18 residues. The CDR3 loop reads CASRDDLAGVPEGETQYF. CDR3 sequence (DNA): TGTGCCAGCAGGGATGATCTAGCGGGAGTCCCGGAGGGAGAGACCCAGTACTTC.

The chain has TRBV4-2 and TRBJ1-4, with D perhaps TRBD1 (6 bases). Germline CDR1 and CDR2: LGHNA and YNFKEQ. The V and J ends lost 5 bases and 8 bases respectively, with 15 bases between them. The CDR3 is 14 residues long. CDR3 DNA: TGTGCCAGCAGCTTACAGGGCGGAGAAGAAAAACTGTTTTTT. Translation gives CASSLQGGEEKLFF.

This clone has just a few counts. The chain uses TRBV5-4 and TRBJ1-1, with D maybe TRBD1 (6 bases). The CDR3 consists of 15 residues. The V gene's germline CDR1 is SGHNT and CDR2 YYREEE (reference sequence). Trimming took off 1 base at V and 5 bases at J, with 15 bases between the two ends. The CDR3, as DNA: TGTGCCAGCAGCTTGTCAGGGGCCAGGGTGACTGAAGCTTTCTTT. Protein: CASSLSGARVTEAFF. The variable domain in full, with the rest retrieved from reference TRBV5-4 and TRBJ1-1, is ETGVTQSPTHLIKTRGQQVTLRCSSQSGHNTVSWYQQALGQGPQFIFQYYREEENGRGNFPPRFSGLQFPNYSSELNVNALELDDSALYLCASSLSGARVTEAFFGQGTRLTVV.

This sequence joins TRBV5-4 and TRBJ2-2; weak D call: TRBD2 (5 bases). The CDR3 loop spans 15 amino acids. V was trimmed by 4 bases and J by 3 bases, leaving 13 bases between them. The germline gives CDR1 SGHNT, CDR2 YYREEE (reference sequence). The CDR3 DNA is TGTGCCAGCAGCCCTTGGACTGGTGACACCGGGGAGCTGTTTTTT. It encodes CASSPWTGDTGELFF.

The chain uses TRBV30 and TRBJ2-5; perhaps TRBD1 as D (6 bases). V lost 5 bases, J lost 11 bases, and 15 bases lay in between. Germline values: CDR1 GTSNPN, CDR2 SVGIG (reference sequence). This CDR3 spans 11 amino acids. This CDR3 is CAWYRDKKQYF. DNA for the CDR3: TGTGCCTGGTACAGGGATAAAAAGCAGTACTTC.

The V call is TRBV6-6, the J call TRBJ2-1; 9 bases map to TRBD1. The V gene's germline CDR1 is MNHNY and CDR2 SVGAGI (reference sequence). With 5 bases clipped from V and 7 bases from J, the junction kept 9 bases outside the gene matches. CDR3 size: 15 residues. CDR3 protein: CASSREGQGSNEQFF. The DNA of the CDR3 is TGTGCCAGCAGTAGGGAGGGACAGGGTTCGAATGAGCAGTTCTTC.

A single count supports this clone. The chain has TRBV5-4 and TRBJ2-7; D call uncertain. The germline gives CDR1 SGHNT, CDR2 YYREEE (reference sequence). V lost 4 bases and J 0 bases, leaving 14 bases between the germline ends. The CDR3 totals 15 residues. This chain's CDR3 is CASSTPRESSYEQYF. For the CDR3, the DNA is TGTGCCAGCAGCACCCCGCGCGAGAGCTCCTACGAGCAGTACTTC.

V is TRBV7-9 and J is TRBJ2-7, with a tentative D call TRBD1 (6 bases). Germline CDR1 reads SEHNR; CDR2 reads FQNEAQ (reference sequence). Trimming took off 1 base at V and 1 base at J, with 8 bases between the two ends. This CDR3 is built from 14 residues. Written as DNA, the CDR3 is TGTGCCAGCAGCTTAGGGACAGCGTCCTACGAGCAGTACTTC. It is translated as CASSLGTASYEQYF.

V is TRBV28 and J is TRBJ2-7; possibly TRBD2 for D (5 bases). The length of the CDR3 is 14 residues. The V gene's germline CDR1 is MDHEN and CDR2 SYDVKM. Deletions cut 3 bases from V and 5 bases from J, with 14 bases between. The CDR3 region is CASSFVRVRDEQYF. Here the CDR3 DNA reads TGTGCCAGCAGTTTTGTGAGGGTCCGGGACGAGCAGTACTTC. Using reference TRBV28 and TRBJ2-7 for the parts outside the CDR3, the full variable domain is DVKVTQSSRYLVKRTGEKVFLECVQDMDHENMFWYRQDPGLGLRLIYFSYDVKMKEKGDIPEGYSVSREKKERFSLILESASTNQTSMYLCASSFVRVRDEQYFGPGTRLTVT.

The rearrangement uses TRBV6-6 and TRBJ2-7; TRBD1 matches at 8 bases. The germline V gene has CDR1 MNHNY and CDR2 SVGAGI (reference sequence). The V gene end was trimmed by 7 bases and the J gene end by 4 bases; junction bases not matched to a gene: 9. The length of the CDR3 is 14 residues. The CDR3 protein is CASKVRQGQYEQYF. In DNA form, the CDR3 reads TGTGCCAGCAAGGTTCGACAGGGGCAATACGAGCAGTACTTC.

The chain has TRBV5-5 and TRBJ1-2, with no clear D. Trimming left V 0 bases short and J 7 bases short, with 7 bases between. The CDR3 has 12 residues. Germline CDR1 SGHKS, CDR2 YYEKEE (reference sequence). The CDR3 protein is CASSLVTGGYTF. Here the CDR3 DNA reads TGTGCCAGCAGCTTGGTCACCGGTGGCTACACCTTC.

The chain couples TRBV6-6 to TRBJ2-7; the match to TRBD2 covers 10 bases. J was trimmed by 7 bases and V by 5 bases; bases with no gene match: 2. Germline assignment: CDR1 MNHNY and CDR2 SVGAGI (reference sequence). The CDR3 consists of 12 residues. CDR3 DNA: TGTGCCAGCAGTAAACTAGCGGGAGAGCAGTACTTC. This gives the protein CASSKLAGEQYF.

This rearrangement joins TRBV27 to TRBJ2-3, with TRBD2 matching over 12 bases. This CDR3 region has 14 residues. The germline V gene has CDR1 MNHEY and CDR2 SMNVEV (reference sequence). The V and J ends lost 4 bases and 7 bases, in that order; junction bases with no gene match: 3. The DNA of the CDR3 is TGTGCCAGCAGTTGGACTAGCGGGACGTATACGCAGTATTTT. Residues: CASSWTSGTYTQYF.

The chain links TRBV5-1 to TRBJ2-1; D call uncertain. The CDR3 loop spans 10 amino acids. V was pared by 7 bases and J by 4 bases, with 3 bases between. Per the germline V gene, CDR1 is SGHRS and CDR2 is YFSETQ. The CDR3 bases are TGCGCCAGCCAATACAATGAGCAGTTCTTC. Protein sequence: CASQYNEQFF.